This T cell receptor (beta chain) was identified during a study of cytomegalovirus exposure and HLA in healthy donors. The CDR3 contains 12 residues. The V end was cut by 8 bases, the J end by 4 bases, with 14 bases between. The germline V gene encodes CDR1 GTSNPN and CDR2 SVGIG (reference sequence). Researchers ran the PCR with 60 Vbeta and 13 Jbeta primers. Generated by immunoSEQ multiplex PCR, the TCRdb table keeps only in-frame clones and is missing some. The data show 110,000 or so clones, roughly 15% seen once. The chain uses TRBV30 and TRBJ2-5; D may correspond to TRBD1 or TRBD2 (7 bases each). The material sequenced was PBMCs. The clonotype comes from a female donor in good health and CMV-seronegative. The DNA for the CDR3 is TGTGCCCGGACAGGCGGGGGAGAGACCCAGTACTTC. Its translation: CARTGGGETQYF.